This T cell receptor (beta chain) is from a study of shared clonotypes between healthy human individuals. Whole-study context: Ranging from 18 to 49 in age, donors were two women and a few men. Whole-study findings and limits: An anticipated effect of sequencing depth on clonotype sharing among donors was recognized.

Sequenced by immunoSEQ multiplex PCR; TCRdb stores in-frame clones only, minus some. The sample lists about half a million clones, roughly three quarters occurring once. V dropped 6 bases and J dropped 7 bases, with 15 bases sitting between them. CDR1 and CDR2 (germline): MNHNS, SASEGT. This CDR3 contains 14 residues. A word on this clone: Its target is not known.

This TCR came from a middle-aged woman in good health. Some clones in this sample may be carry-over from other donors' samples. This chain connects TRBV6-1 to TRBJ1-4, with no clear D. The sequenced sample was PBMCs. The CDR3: CASSPIGDFEKLFF. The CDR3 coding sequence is TGTGCCAGCAGCCCTATCGGGGATTTTGAAAAACTGTTTTTT.